A single sample gave rise to the 15 T cell receptor beta chains below, sequenced in a study of blood T cell repertoires in COVID-19. Assay used: immunoSEQ multiplex PCR; TCRdb lists only in-frame clones, some missing. The sample lists 140,000 to 150,000 clones, 85% to 90% seen once, with 2.3% in the top ten. Sequencing was performed on peripheral blood. All receptors derive from a human donor in a cohort sampled during active COVID-19.

This chain uses TRBV25-1 with TRBJ1-3; D call uncertain. V was shortened by 5 bases and J by 4 bases, with 6 bases between the two germline ends. The CDR3 has 12 residues. Germline V gives CDR1 MGHDK, CDR2 SYGVNS. Here the CDR3 DNA reads TGTGCCAGCAGTCTATCCGGAAACACCATATATTTT. Amino acid sequence: CASSLSGNTIYF.

The CDR3, as DNA: TGTGCCAGCAGCCAAGAATCCGGGGTAGATGGCTACACCTTC. Translated, it gives CASSQESGVDGYTF. The chain carries TRBV14 and TRBJ1-2, with D unclear. There are 14 residues in the CDR3. The V end was cut by 0 bases, the J end by 6 bases, with 11 bases between. From germline, CDR1 is SGHDN and CDR2 FVKESK.

The rearrangement joins TRBV2 to TRBJ2-1; D not resolved. CDR3 size: 13 residues. CDR1 SNHLY and CDR2 FYNNEI come from the germline V gene. The V gene lost 6 bases and the J gene lost 4 bases, with 10 bases spanning the gap. CDR3 residues: CASRTTGYNEQFF. The CDR3 region has the DNA TGTGCCAGCAGGACCACCGGGTACAATGAGCAGTTCTTC.

The V call is TRBV5-5, the J call TRBJ2-5; TRBD1 matches 10 bases. CDR1 is SGHKS, CDR2 YYEKEE, per germline (reference sequence). The CDR3 covers 16 residues. With 1 base clipped from V and 5 bases from J, the junction kept 8 bases outside the gene matches. The CDR3 loop is CASSLIGWGQGETQYF. CDR3 coding DNA: TGTGCCAGCAGCTTGATAGGGTGGGGACAGGGGGAGACCCAGTACTTC.

The CDR3 loop is CASSSSARGDNEKLFF. DNA of the CDR3: TGTGCCAGCAGCTCCTCCGCCCGGGGGGATAATGAAAAACTGTTTTTT. The chain joins TRBV7-9 to TRBJ1-4; possibly TRBD1 for D (5 bases). CDR1 is SEHNR and CDR2 is FQNEAQ in the germline V gene (reference sequence). Trimming took 4 bases from V and 4 from J, leaving 16 bases between them. This CDR3 has 16 residues.

This chain uses TRBV5-1 with TRBJ2-3; TRBD1 agrees at 9 bases. CDR3 length: 16 amino acids. CDR1 SGHRS and CDR2 YFSETQ come from the germline V gene. The J segment lost 4 bases and the V segment lost 0 bases, leaving 6 bases of the junction unmatched. The CDR3 DNA is TGCGCCAGCAGCTTGGCAGGGACAGGGCTCCCAGATACGCAGTATTTT. It is translated as CASSLAGTGLPDTQYF.

The rearrangement joins TRBV7-3 to TRBJ2-3; 11 bases agree with TRBD2. This CDR3 has 16 amino acids. Losses at the gene ends were 3 bases for V and 2 bases for J; bases not matched to a gene: 4. Germline V lookup: CDR1 SGHTA, CDR2 FQGTGA. The CDR3 here is CASSFGTSGDTDTQYF. Here the CDR3 DNA reads TGTGCCAGCAGCTTTGGGACTAGCGGAGACACAGATACGCAGTATTTT.

The V gene is TRBV5-5, the J gene TRBJ2-3; TRBD1 matches 8 bases. Germline V gene lookup returns CDR1 SGHKS and CDR2 YYEKEE (reference sequence). V lost 4 bases, J lost 6 bases, and 7 bases stayed unmatched. The CDR3 spans 14 residues. Here the CDR3 DNA reads TGTGCCAGCAGCCCAGGACAGGGTGGGGATACGCAGTATTTT. The encoded protein is CASSPGQGGDTQYF.

The chain carries TRBV3-1 (or the pseudogene TRBV3-2) and TRBJ2-3, with 13 bases lining up with TRBD2. V lost 2 bases and J lost 8; bases outside the gene matches: 4. The length of the CDR3 is 15 residues. Germline V gene sequence: CDR1 LGHDT, CDR2 YNNKEL (reference sequence). CDR3 sequence: CASSQPGLAGTTQYF. DNA of the CDR3: TGTGCCAGCAGCCAACCGGGACTAGCGGGAACTACGCAGTATTTT.

This clone was recorded once. The chain links TRBV2 to TRBJ2-5; 7 bases line up with TRBD2. The CDR3 has 15 amino acids. From germline, CDR1 is SNHLY and CDR2 FYNNEI. V lost 3 bases to trimming and J lost 4 bases; unmatched junction nucleotides: 8. The CDR3 protein is CASSEGGVDGETQYF. In nucleotides, the CDR3 is TGTGCCAGCAGTGAGGGAGGGGTGGATGGAGAGACCCAGTACTTC.

This chain connects TRBV11-2 to TRBJ2-1; 7 nucleotides align to TRBD2. Trimming at V came to 2 bases and at J to 4 bases, leaving 2 bases not matched to a gene. CDR1 and CDR2 from the germline V gene are SGHAT and FQNNGV. There are 14 residues in the CDR3. CDR3 bases: TGTGCCAGCAGCTTAAGCGGGGTATACAATGAGCAGTTCTTC. Translating it yields CASSLSGVYNEQFF.

The DNA for the CDR3 is TGTGCCAGCAGCTTAGGTTCCTCTCCCTTATATGGCTACACCTTC. It codes for CASSLGSSPLYGYTF. The chain employs TRBV7-2 and TRBJ1-2; no clear D gene. V lost 1 base and J 5 bases, leaving 14 bases between the germline ends. CDR1 is SGHTA and CDR2 is FQGNSA in the germline V gene. There are 15 residues in the CDR3.

This chain uses TRBV5-4 with TRBJ2-3, with TRBD2 identical over 12 bases. The CDR3 consists of 17 residues. V dropped 0 bases and J dropped 5; count of bases not matched to a gene: 7. Germline loops: CDR1 SGHNT, CDR2 YYREEE (reference sequence). CDR3 nucleotide sequence: TGTGCCAGCAGCTTGGGACTAGCGGGGGCCCAGGGAGATACGCAGTATTTT. It codes for CASSLGLAGAQGDTQYF.

CDR3 DNA: TGTGCCAGCAGTTTAGGGGGGGGAAACACTGAAGCTTTCTTT. It translates to CASSLGGGNTEAFF. V and J are TRBV27 and TRBJ1-1; D might be TRBD1 (5 bases). Germline V gives CDR1 MNHEY, CDR2 SMNVEV (reference sequence). V was shortened by 2 bases and J by 2 bases, with 9 bases between the two germline ends. CDR3 length: 14 amino acids.

The chain carries TRBV4-3 and TRBJ2-3; TRBD1 agrees at 8 bases. This CDR3 contains 17 residues. Trimming cost V 4 bases and J 0 bases; bases outside gene matches: 9. Germline assignment: CDR1 LGHNA and CDR2 YSLEER. CDR3 sequence reads: CASSRQSGGRSTDTQYF. CDR3 nucleotides: TGCGCCAGCAGCCGACAATCAGGGGGCAGGAGCACAGATACGCAGTATTTT.